This T cell receptor beta chain was sequenced during a study of T cells in Graves' hyperthyroidism and ophthalmopathy. There are many counts of this clonotype. CDR3 length: 15 residues. V was clipped by 2 bases and J by 6 bases, with 15 bases between them. Germline assignment: CDR1 LGHDT and CDR2 YNNKEL (reference sequence). Patients were aged 18 to 65, had disease duration under 2 months, and had newly diagnosed hyperthyroidism. It was RNA transcripts that yielded the amplified TCR beta CDR3 regions. The HTBI set primed first-round TCR CDR3 RT-PCR. In TCRdb, the multiplex PCR reads were re-called with MiXCR into one record per CDR3 protein. Of about 580,000 distinct CDR3 sequences listed, approximately 15% are singletons.

The origin of this receptor is a woman aged 25 to 39 with Graves' hyperthyroidism that later progressed to Graves' ophthalmopathy. The sequencing input was blood. The rearrangement links TRBV3-1 to TRBJ2-3; TRBD1 is a possible D gene (6 bases). The CDR3 DNA reads TGTGCCAGCAGCCAAATGGACAGTCGTTTCGATACGCAGTATTTT. This gives the protein CASSQMDSRFDTQYF.